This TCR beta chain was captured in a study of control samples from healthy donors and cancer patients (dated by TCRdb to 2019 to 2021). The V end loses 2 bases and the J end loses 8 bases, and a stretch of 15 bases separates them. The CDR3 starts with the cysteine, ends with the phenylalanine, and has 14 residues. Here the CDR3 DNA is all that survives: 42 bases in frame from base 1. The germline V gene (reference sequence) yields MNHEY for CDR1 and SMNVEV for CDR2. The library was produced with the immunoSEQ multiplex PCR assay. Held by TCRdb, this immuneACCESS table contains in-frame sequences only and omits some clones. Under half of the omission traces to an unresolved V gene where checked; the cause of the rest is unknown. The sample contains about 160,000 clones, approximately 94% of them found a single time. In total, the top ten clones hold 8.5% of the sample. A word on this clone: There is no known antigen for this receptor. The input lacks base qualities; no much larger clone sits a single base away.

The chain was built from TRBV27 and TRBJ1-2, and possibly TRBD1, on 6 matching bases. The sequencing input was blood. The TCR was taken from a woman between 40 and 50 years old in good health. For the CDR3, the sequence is CASSLDARGEGYTF. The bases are TGTGCCAGCAGTTTAGATGCCAGGGGTGAGGGCTACACCTTC.